These T cell receptor beta chains were read from a single sample in a study of cytomegalovirus exposure and HLA in healthy donors. This table comes from immunoSEQ multiplex PCR, and its TCRdb copy is limited to in-frame clones, with some not included. The sample shows tens of thousands of clones, about 91% of them seen only once. The sample comprised PBMCs. Receptors were obtained from a woman aged 25 to 39 in good health and CMV-seronegative. CDR3s include the opening cysteine and the closing phenylalanine or tryptophan. A D gene is named only where the DNA matches it firmly. Clone size is not always given. Where it is, it says once, few, many or a class for expanded clones.

D: .; size: .; V: TRBV6-1; J: TRBJ1-1; CDR3: CASRRPPTVGTEAFF; DNA: TGTGCCAGCAGGCGTCCCCCGACAGTCGGAACTGAAGCTTTCTTT
D: .; size: .; V: TRBV5-6; J: TRBJ2-1; CDR3: CASSSVQGTIWDNEQFF; DNA: TGTGCCAGCAGCTCAGTCCAGGGGACAATCTGGGACAATGAGCAGTTCTTC
D: TRBD1; size: .; V: TRBV6-1; J: TRBJ2-7; CDR3: CASSEPGQGVYEQYF; DNA: TGTGCCAGCAGTGAACCGGGACAGGGGGTATACGAGCAGTACTTC
D: .; size: .; V: TRBV19; J: TRBJ1-2; CDR3: CASSDRPYGYTF; DNA: TGTGCCAGTAGCGACAGACCCTATGGCTACACCTTC
D: .; size: .; V: TRBV30; J: TRBJ1-5; CDR3: CAWSITGNQPQHF; DNA: TGTGCCTGGAGCATCACGGGAAATCAGCCCCAGCATTTT
D: TRBD2; size: .; V: TRBV27; J: TRBJ2-2; CDR3: CASSSPGQVSGRALNTGELFF; DNA: TGTGCCAGCAGTTCTCCGGGACAGGTTAGCGGGAGGGCCTTGAACACCGGGGAGCTGTTTTTT
D: .; size: .; V: TRBV29-1; J: TRBJ2-4; CDR3: CSVETNLLGQNIQYF; DNA: TGCAGCGTTGAAACGAACCTTCTCGGACAGAACATTCAGTACTTC
D: .; size: once; V: TRBV11-2; J: TRBJ2-7; CDR3: CARGKRRGSYEQYF; DNA: TGTGCTAGGGGAAAACGGAGGGGATCCTACGAGCAGTACTTC
D: TRBD1; size: once; V: TRBV7-2; J: TRBJ1-3; CDR3: CASSPRTGEYTIYF; DNA: TGTGCCAGCAGCCCCAGGACAGGGGAATACACCATATATTTT
D: TRBD2; size: .; V: TRBV7-2; J: TRBJ2-1; CDR3: CASSLEFTLAGSNEQFF; DNA: TGTGCCAGCAGCTTAGAATTTACTCTAGCGGGCAGCAATGAGCAGTTCTTC
D: TRBD1; size: .; V: TRBV5-1; J: TRBJ1-1; CDR3: CASSSGQGNTEAFF; DNA: TGCGCCAGCAGCTCAGGACAGGGGAACACTGAAGCTTTCTTT